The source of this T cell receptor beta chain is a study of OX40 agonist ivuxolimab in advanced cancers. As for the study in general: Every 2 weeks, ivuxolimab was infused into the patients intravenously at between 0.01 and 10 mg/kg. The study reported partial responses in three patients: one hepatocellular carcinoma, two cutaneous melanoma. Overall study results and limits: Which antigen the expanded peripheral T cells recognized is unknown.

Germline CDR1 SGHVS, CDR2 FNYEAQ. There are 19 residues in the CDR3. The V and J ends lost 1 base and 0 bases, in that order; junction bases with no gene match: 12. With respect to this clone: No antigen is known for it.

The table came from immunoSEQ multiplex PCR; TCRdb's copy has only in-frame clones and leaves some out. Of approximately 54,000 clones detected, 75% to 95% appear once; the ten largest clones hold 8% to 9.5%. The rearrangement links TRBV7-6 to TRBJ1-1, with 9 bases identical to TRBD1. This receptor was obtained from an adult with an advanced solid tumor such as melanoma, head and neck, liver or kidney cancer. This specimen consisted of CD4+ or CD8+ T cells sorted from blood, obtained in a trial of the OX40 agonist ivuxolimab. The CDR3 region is CASSLDPQGAYLMNTEAFF. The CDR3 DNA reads TGTGCCAGCAGCTTAGACCCACAGGGGGCCTATCTCATGAACACTGAAGCTTTCTTT.